This TCR beta chain was obtained from a study of cytomegalovirus exposure and HLA in healthy donors. Findings and limits, study-wide: TCR association rates varied by HLA locus in a later analysis, with DRB1 highest and HLA-C lowest. The investigators catalogued 150 to 200 TCR beta chains as cytomegalovirus-associated. As confirmed in vitro, three CMV-associated chains were specific for CMV antigens.

PCR involved 60 Vbeta and 13 Jbeta primers. TCRdb's copy holds only in-frame clones and misses some; the assay was immunoSEQ multiplex PCR. In the table there are roughly 150,000 clones, 79% of which are singletons. This clone was observed a few times. What it recognizes is unknown. V was cut by 7 bases and J by 7 bases, with 11 bases left in between. This CDR3 region has 13 residues. Per the germline V gene, CDR1 is SNHLY and CDR2 is FYNNEI. The clonotype originates from a man aged 35 to 55 in good health and CMV-seropositive. Sequencing was performed on PBMCs. The chain combines TRBV2 with TRBJ1-6; D remains unclear. This CDR3 reads CASKTVGNSPLHF. The CDR3 nucleotides read TGTGCCAGCAAAACGGTCGGGAATTCACCCCTCCACTTT.